This TCR beta chain is drawn from a study of cytomegalovirus exposure and HLA in healthy donors. CDR1 and CDR2 (germline): SGHTA, FQGTGA. Trimming took 3 bases from V and 4 from J; bases not matched to a gene: 1. CDR3 length: 13 residues. Vbeta (60) and Jbeta (13) primers were used in the PCR. Assay used: immunoSEQ multiplex PCR; TCRdb lists only in-frame clones, some missing. The data contain about 160,000 clones, more than 70% of them seen just once; the ten biggest clones take up around 4.7%. The rearrangement uses TRBV7-3 and TRBJ2-7, with 9 bases identical to TRBD1. Sample: PBMCs. The source is a male donor in good health and CMV-seronegative. CDR3 sequence: CASSFDRGYEQYF. CDR3 nucleotide sequence: TGTGCCAGCAGCTTCGACAGGGGGTACGAGCAGTACTTC.